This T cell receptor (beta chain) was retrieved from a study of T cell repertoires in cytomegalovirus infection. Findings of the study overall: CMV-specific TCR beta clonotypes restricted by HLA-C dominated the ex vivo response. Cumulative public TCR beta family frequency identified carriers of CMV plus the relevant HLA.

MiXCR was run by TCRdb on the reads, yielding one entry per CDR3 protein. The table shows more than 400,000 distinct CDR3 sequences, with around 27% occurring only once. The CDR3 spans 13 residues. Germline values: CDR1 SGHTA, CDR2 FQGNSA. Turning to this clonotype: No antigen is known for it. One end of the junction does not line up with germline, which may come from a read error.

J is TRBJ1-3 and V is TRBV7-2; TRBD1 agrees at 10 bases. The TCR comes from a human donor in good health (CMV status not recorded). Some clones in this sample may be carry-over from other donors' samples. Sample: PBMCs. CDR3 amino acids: CASSTLTGGASDF. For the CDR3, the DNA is TGTGCCAGCAGCACGCTGACAGGGGGCGCTTCGGATTTT.